This TCR beta chain was found in a study of spatial heterogeneity in lung cancer. Across the study: The study consistently detected more beta-chain than alpha-chain sequences. Study-wide results and caveats: Blood carried ubiquitous expanded tumor TCRs more at resection than follow-up.

Indicated time point: sample taken at primary tumor resection. No cells were sorted before sequencing. The whole RNA sequenced was extracted from tumor, nontumor lung or frozen PBMC. Donation came from around 72 patients with untreated early-stage non-small cell lung cancer. The V and J ends lost 6 bases and 11 bases respectively, with 14 bases between them. CDR1 SEHNR and CDR2 FQNEAQ come from the germline V gene (reference sequence). The CDR3 is 12 amino acids. This clonotype was seen a handful of times. What it binds is unknown. The library protocol tagged each TCR cDNA with a unique molecular identifier. TCRdb reanalysed the 5' RACE reads using MiXCR and keeps one entry per CDR3 protein. The sample consists of about 45,000 distinct CDR3 sequences, roughly 13% of them appearing once.

The sequence was obtained from a male donor with early-stage non-small cell lung cancer. The rearrangement links TRBV7-9 to TRBJ2-1; TRBD1 or TRBD2 may be the D gene (5 bases each). Sequenced material: PBMCs, taken at surgery. CDR3 sequence reads: CASSLGPGQQFF. CDR3 coding DNA: TGTGCCAGCAGTCTGGGCCCGGGACAGCAGTTCTTC.